A selection of T cell receptor beta chains follows, all from one sample in a study of human T cells and chemical hapten exposure. TCRdb redid the calling of the RACE reads with MiXCR, one entry per CDR3 protein. The sample consists of over 300,000 distinct CDR3 sequences, more than 4.5% of them appearing once. Sequencing used whole blood, obtained in connection with sensitization to the hapten diphenylcyclopropenone (DPC). Source of these receptors: a woman between 45 and 65 years old with alopecia areata. Some clones in this sample may be carry-over from other donors' samples. Each CDR3 is given with its conserved first and last residue. A D gene is named only where the DNA matches it firmly. Expanded clones get a size class; other rows say once, few or many, or leave the size out.

d_call clone_size j_call v_call cdr3_nt cdr3_aa
. . TRBJ1-3 TRBV6-5 TGTGCCAGCAGTTACGGGGTGACTGGAAACACCATATATTTT CASSYGVTGNTIYF
TRBD1 . TRBJ2-1 TRBV10-3 TGTGCCATGGAAACAGGGGGCCCGGGTAATGAGCAGTTCTTC CAMETGGPGNEQFF
. . TRBJ2-3 TRBV27 TGTGCCAGCAGTTTAAAGCAGACTTACCCGATTGGGGATACGCAGTATTTT CASSLKQTYPIGDTQYF
TRBD1 many TRBJ1-2 TRBV12-3/TRBV12-4 TGTGCCAGCAGATGGGGACAGGAAAACTATGGCTACACCTTC CASRWGQENYGYTF
. few TRBJ2-7 TRBV11-2 TGTGCCAGCAGCCGCGGATTGACCCAGGACGAGCAGTACTTC CASSRGLTQDEQYF
. many TRBJ2-3 TRBV27 TGTGCCAGCAGGAAGCAAAGCACAGATACGCAGTATTTT CASRKQSTDTQYF
TRBD2 many TRBJ2-1 TRBV10-3 TGTGCCATCAAAGAGAGAGCGGGGGGCAACAATGAGCAGTTCTTC CAIKERAGGNNEQFF
. many TRBJ1-1 TRBV6-5 TGTGCCAGCAGTTCCTCCACCTTGAACACTGAAGCTTTCTTT CASSSSTLNTEAFF
. . TRBJ1-2 TRBV3-1 TGTGCCAGCAGCCAAACCGGGGATGGCTACACCTTC CASSQTGDGYTF
TRBD2 many TRBJ2-1 TRBV27 TGTGCCAGCAGTCGGACTAGGTCCTACAATGAGCAGTTCTTC CASSRTRSYNEQFF
. . TRBJ1-1 TRBV7-9 TGTGCCACAAAGGGGATGGACACTGAAGCTTTCTTT CATKGMDTEAFF
. . TRBJ1-4 TRBV15 TGTGCCACCAGCGCCACATCGGCAACTAATGAAAAACTGTTTTTT CATSATSATNEKLFF
TRBD2 many TRBJ2-3 TRBV5-1 TGCGCCAGCAGCTTGGTCGGGAGGGGTCCAGATACGCAGTATTTT CASSLVGRGPDTQYF
. few TRBJ2-3 TRBV4-2 TGTGCCAGCAGCCCTGGGAAAACAGATACGCAGTATTTT CASSPGKTDTQYF
. many TRBJ2-5 TRBV5-1 TGCGCCAGCAGCTTGGCCATTCGGAGTGGCGGTGAGGAGACCCAGTACTTC CASSLAIRSGGEETQYF
. . TRBJ2-3 TRBV9 TGTGCCAGCAGCGTCTCTTCACAGGGATCAGATACGCAGTATTTT CASSVSSQGSDTQYF
. few TRBJ1-4 TRBV9 TGTGCCAGCAGCGTAGTTGGGGGCGCGAGTGAAAAACTGTTTTTT CASSVVGGASEKLFF
TRBD1 few TRBJ2-2 TRBV12-3/TRBV12-4 TGTGCCAGCAGCTTGACATGGACAGGGAACACCGGGGAGCTGTTTTTT CASSLTWTGNTGELFF
. many TRBJ2-3 TRBV12-3/TRBV12-4 TGTGCCAGCAGTACTTCACCTAGCACAGATACGCAGTATTTT CASSTSPSTDTQYF
. few TRBJ2-7 TRBV7-9 TGTGCCAGCAGCTTAGCCGAACCTACCTACGAGCAGTACTTC CASSLAEPTYEQYF
. few TRBJ1-3 TRBV6-6 TGTGCCAGCAGTCTTCAGGGTCCAGAAGGAAACACCATATATTTT CASSLQGPEGNTIYF
TRBD1 many TRBJ2-7 TRBV12-3/TRBV12-4 TGTGCCAGCAGTTCCCGGGACAGGCCGGGCGAGCAGTACTTC CASSSRDRPGEQYF
. many TRBJ2-1 TRBV5-1 TGCGCCAGCAGCTTATTAACCGGGACCTACAATGAGCAGTTCTTC CASSLLTGTYNEQFF
. many TRBJ1-1 TRBV5-6 TGTGCCAGCAGTTTCGGGGGGGGTGAAGCTTTCTTT CASSFGGGEAFF
TRBD1 many TRBJ2-3 TRBV29-1 TGCAGCGTTGAAGATCGAGACAGGGGGGCTGGAACAGATACGCAGTATTTT CSVEDRDRGAGTDTQYF
. many TRBJ2-5 TRBV18 TGTGCCAGCTCACCACCGTCGGGTGTTGGGACCCAGTACTTC CASSPPSGVGTQYF
. many TRBJ1-1 TRBV20-1 TGCAGTGCTGGACGGACGAACACTGAAGCTTTCTTT CSAGRTNTEAFF
TRBD2 many TRBJ2-7 TRBV6-5 TGTGCCAGCAGTTACGGTGCGGGGGGGACCTACGAGCAGTACTTC CASSYGAGGTYEQYF
. . TRBJ2-1 TRBV6-2/TRBV6-3 TGTGCCAGCACCCAAGGGAATGATGAGCAGTTCTTC CASTQGNDEQFF
. many TRBJ1-1 TRBV6-5 TGTGCCAGCAGTTACGGGATCGGGGGAACTGAAGCTTTCTTT CASSYGIGGTEAFF
. many TRBJ2-1 TRBV12-3/TRBV12-4 TGTGCCAGCAGTGGGGGCATGTCCACCTACAATGAGCAGTTCTTC CASSGGMSTYNEQFF
TRBD1 many TRBJ1-2 TRBV6-5 TGTGCCAGCAGTTACGGGCAGGGGGACCCACATGGCTACACCTTC CASSYGQGDPHGYTF
. many TRBJ2-1 TRBV5-1 TGCGCCAGCAGCTTCACCCAACAGGAGCAGTTCTTC CASSFTQQEQFF
. . TRBJ2-5 TRBV6-5 TGTGCCAGCAGTTACTCGGGAACCCAGGCTGGCGAGACCCAGTACTTC CASSYSGTQAGETQYF
TRBD2 many TRBJ2-2 TRBV9 TGTGCCAGCAGCGCCCCCGGACTAGCGGGAGGTGGGACCGGGGAGCTGTTTTTT CASSAPGLAGGGTGELFF
. few TRBJ1-5 TRBV2 TGTGCCAGCAGCCCTTTGGGGGGGGATAGCAATCAGCCCCAGCATTTT CASSPLGGDSNQPQHF
TRBD2 few TRBJ2-7 TRBV6-6 TGTGCCAGCAGTTACTCGAATTTTCTTGCGGGAGTCTACGAGCAGTACTTC CASSYSNFLAGVYEQYF